This T cell receptor (beta chain) was retrieved from a study of T cell responses to AZD1222 COVID-19 vaccine (dated by TCRdb to the early 2020s). For the wider study: AZD1222 recipients with second doses at about 4 weeks or about 12 weeks were pooled, because spike-specific TCR depth and breadth did not differ between schedules. Trial participants were enrolled by age into subgroups of 18-55, 56-69 and 70-plus years, and around 150, 28 and 57 TCR-sequenced participants, respectively, were included in these subgroups. TCR sequencing covered over 230 trial participants: 200 to 220 given two doses of AZD1222 and approximately 25 given two doses of MenACWY control vaccine. Summary of the overall study and its limitations: A significant rise in spike-specific TCR breadth and depth was observed after two AZD1222 doses relative to day 0 and relative to MenACWY recipients. Because no samples from the day 14 peak response were available, repertoires could be characterized only after the peak T cell response. The 56-69-year group was small, and its depth increase did not reach significance, likely because of low power. Participants were mostly white British, with more females than males. The authors suggested clonal diversity may have been underestimated. Nearly half of unique spike-specific TCRs reportedly recognized epitopes outside regions mutated in the B.1.351 and B.1.1.7 variants. CD4 TCRs associated with the vaccine covered the entire spike protein, and the dominant responses were in regions 160-218 and 743-854. Conclusions about previously exposed vaccinees are limited because only six or seven AZD1222 recipients were SARS-CoV-2 seropositive at baseline.

For this clone: Its antigen is not yet known. The input lacks base qualities; no much larger clone sits a single base away.

The CDR3 regions of human TCRbeta chains were analyzed by immunosequencing. Per the source publication's procedure: Repertoire TCRs were checked for matches against a reference library of SARS-CoV-2-specific TCRs that had been generated using the MIRA antigen-specificity platform. Breadth was defined as the fraction of unique TCRs that were SARS-CoV-2-associated. Depth was defined as the fraction of total T cells that were SARS-CoV-2-associated. Using the MIRA data, each spike-specific TCR was mapped to the spike region that the TCR reacts to and placed in a CD4 or CD8 class. Log10-transformed breadth and depth values were compared by one-way ANOVA with Sidak's multiple comparisons tests. This is the immuneACCESS table as TCRdb keeps it, with only in-frame sequences that have V and J called. A part of the clones is gone; compared with another copy, unresolved V genes explain less than half, and the rest is unexplained. The DNA gave D and trimming, while V, J and clone size come from that table. The sample table holds some 120,000 clones, of which around 92% were seen once. The biggest ten clones account for 2.5% to 3.5% of the sample.

The meaning of the sample's time point label: baseline before first vaccination. Vaccinee samples were obtained from the UK trials COV001 and COV002, which included a single-blind randomized controlled phase 2/3 trial of AZD1222 (ChAdOx1 nCoV-19) in healthy adults. Trial participant PBMC samples were collected at day 0 and day 28 after the second dose for TCRbeta chain sequencing. Between the V and J ends, shortened by 5 bases and 0 bases respectively, the junction contains 13 bases. The CDR3, cysteine through phenylalanine, is 15 amino acids long. Of all the DNA, just the CDR3 is kept, 45 bases in frame from base 1. Based on the germline V gene, the CDR1 and CDR2 sequences are MDHEN and SYDVKM.

The sample was peripheral blood, taken on day 0 of AZD1222 vaccination. The chain couples TRBV28 to TRBJ1-2; the D gene is possibly TRBD1, with 5 bases matching. The clonotype was recovered from an adult in good health. In nucleotides, the sequence is TGTGCCAGCAGTCCATGGGGCCTTACTAACTATGGCTACACCTTC. It translates to CASSPWGLTNYGYTF.